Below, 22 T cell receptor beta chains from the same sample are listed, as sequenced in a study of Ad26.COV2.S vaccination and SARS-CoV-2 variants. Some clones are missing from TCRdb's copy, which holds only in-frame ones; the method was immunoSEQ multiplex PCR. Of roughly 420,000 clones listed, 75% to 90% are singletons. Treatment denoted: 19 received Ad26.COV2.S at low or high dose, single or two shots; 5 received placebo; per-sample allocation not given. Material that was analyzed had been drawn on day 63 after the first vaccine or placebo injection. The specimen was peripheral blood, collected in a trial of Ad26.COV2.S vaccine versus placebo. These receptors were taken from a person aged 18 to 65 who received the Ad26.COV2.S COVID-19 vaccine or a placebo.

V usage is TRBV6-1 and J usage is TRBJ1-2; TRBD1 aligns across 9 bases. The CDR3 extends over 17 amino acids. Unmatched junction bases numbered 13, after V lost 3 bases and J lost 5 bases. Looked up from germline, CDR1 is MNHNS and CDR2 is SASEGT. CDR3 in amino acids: CASSDVGTGSLWYGYTF. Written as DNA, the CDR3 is TGTGCCAGCAGTGACGTAGGGACAGGGAGTCTCTGGTATGGCTACACCTTC.

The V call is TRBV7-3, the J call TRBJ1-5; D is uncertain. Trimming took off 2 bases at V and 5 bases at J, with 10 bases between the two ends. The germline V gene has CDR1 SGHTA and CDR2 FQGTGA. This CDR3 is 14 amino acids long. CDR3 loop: CASSLDGPYQPQHF. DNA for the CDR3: TGTGCCAGCAGCTTAGACGGGCCATATCAGCCCCAGCATTTT.

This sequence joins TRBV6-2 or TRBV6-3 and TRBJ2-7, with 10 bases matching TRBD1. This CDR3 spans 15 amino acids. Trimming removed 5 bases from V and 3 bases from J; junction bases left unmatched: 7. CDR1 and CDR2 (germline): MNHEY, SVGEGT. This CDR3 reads CASSKPGQGYYEQYF. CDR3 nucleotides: TGTGCCAGCAGTAAACCGGGACAGGGGTACTACGAGCAGTACTTC.

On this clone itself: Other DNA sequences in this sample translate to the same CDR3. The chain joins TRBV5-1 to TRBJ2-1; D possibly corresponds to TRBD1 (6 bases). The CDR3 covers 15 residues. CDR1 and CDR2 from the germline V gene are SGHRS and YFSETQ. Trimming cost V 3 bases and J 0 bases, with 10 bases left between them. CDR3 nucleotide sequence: TGCGCCAGCAGCTGGACAGATAGCTCCTACAATGAGCAGTTCTTC. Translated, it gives CASSWTDSSYNEQFF.

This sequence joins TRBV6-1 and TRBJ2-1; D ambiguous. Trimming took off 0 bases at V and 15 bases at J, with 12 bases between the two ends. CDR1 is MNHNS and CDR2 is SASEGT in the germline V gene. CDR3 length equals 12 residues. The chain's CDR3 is CASSEARRAGFF. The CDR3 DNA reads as TGTGCCAGCAGTGAAGCGCGCCGGGCAGGGTTCTTC.

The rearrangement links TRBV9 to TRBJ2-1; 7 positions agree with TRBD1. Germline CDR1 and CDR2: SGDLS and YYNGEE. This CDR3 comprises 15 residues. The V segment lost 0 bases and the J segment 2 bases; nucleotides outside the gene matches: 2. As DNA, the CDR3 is TGTGCCAGCAGCGTAGAACAGGGGACCTACAATGAGCAGTTCTTC. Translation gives CASSVEQGTYNEQFF.

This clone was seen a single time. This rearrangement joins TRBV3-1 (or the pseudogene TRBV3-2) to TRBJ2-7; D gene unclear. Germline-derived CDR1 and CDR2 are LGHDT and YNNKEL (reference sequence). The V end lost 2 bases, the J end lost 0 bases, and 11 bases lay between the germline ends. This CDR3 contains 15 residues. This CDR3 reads CASSQPGRRSYEQYF. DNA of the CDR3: TGTGCCAGCAGCCAACCGGGCCGCCGCTCCTACGAGCAGTACTTC.

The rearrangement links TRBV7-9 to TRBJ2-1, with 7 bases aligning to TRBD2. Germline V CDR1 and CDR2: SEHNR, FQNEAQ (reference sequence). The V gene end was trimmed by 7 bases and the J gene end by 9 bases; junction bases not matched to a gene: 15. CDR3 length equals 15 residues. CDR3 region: CASTLRGERWSEQFF. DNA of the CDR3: TGTGCCAGCACCCTTCGGGGGGAGCGATGGAGTGAGCAGTTCTTC.

The chain's CDR3 is CATSASPGGGADTQYF. CDR3 nucleotide sequence: TGTGCCACCAGCGCTTCCCCCGGGGGAGGGGCAGATACGCAGTATTTT. V is TRBV15 and J is TRBJ2-3, with 7 nucleotides matching TRBD2. CDR1 is LNHNV, CDR2 YYDKDF, per germline (reference sequence). V was clipped by 5 bases and J by 4 bases; unmatched bases: 12. The CDR3 is made up of 16 amino acids.

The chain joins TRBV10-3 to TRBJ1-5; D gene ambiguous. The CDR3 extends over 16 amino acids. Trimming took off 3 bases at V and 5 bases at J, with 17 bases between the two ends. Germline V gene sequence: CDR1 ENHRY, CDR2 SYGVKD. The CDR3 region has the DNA TGTGCCATCAGTGACCACACGGCCGTTACCGATCAGCCCCAGCATTTT. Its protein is CAISDHTAVTDQPQHF.

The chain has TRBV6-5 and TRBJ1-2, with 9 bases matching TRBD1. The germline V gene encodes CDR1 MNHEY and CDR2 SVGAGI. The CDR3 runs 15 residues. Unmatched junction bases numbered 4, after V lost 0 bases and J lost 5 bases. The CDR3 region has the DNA TGTGCCAGCAGTTACTCGGGACAGGGACCATATGGCTACACCTTC. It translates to CASSYSGQGPYGYTF.

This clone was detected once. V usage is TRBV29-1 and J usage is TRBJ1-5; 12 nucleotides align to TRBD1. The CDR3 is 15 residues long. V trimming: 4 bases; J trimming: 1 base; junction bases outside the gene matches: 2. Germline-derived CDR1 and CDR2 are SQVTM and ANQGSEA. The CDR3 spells CSVGGTGGSNQPQHF. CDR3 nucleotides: TGCAGCGTTGGCGGGACAGGGGGCAGCAATCAGCCCCAGCATTTT.

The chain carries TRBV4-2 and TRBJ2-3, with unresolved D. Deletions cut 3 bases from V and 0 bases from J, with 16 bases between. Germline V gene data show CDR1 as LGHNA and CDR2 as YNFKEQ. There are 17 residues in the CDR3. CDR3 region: CASSQVQDGYSTDTQYF. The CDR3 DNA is TGTGCCAGCAGCCAGGTTCAGGACGGATATAGCACAGATACGCAGTATTTT.

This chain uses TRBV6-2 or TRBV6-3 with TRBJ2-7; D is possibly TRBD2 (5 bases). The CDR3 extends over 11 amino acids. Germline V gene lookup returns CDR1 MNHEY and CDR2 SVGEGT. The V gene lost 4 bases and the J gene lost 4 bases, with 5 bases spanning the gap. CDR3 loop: CASSWRYEQYF. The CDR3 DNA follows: TGTGCCAGCAGTTGGAGGTACGAGCAGTACTTC.

CDR3 sequence reads: CAWTTSNTDTQYF. DNA for the CDR3: TGTGCCTGGACCACTAGCAACACAGATACGCAGTATTTT. This rearrangement joins TRBV30 to TRBJ2-3; tentatively, D is TRBD2 (6 bases). CDR1 and CDR2 from the germline V gene are GTSNPN and SVGIG (reference sequence). The V end lost 4 bases, the J end lost 2 bases, and 10 bases lay between the germline ends. The CDR3 is 13 amino acids. The variable domain in full, completed from reference TRBV30 and TRBJ2-3, reads SQTIHQWPATLVQPVGSPLSLECTVEGTSNPNLYWYRQAAGRGLQLLFYSVGIGQISSEVPQNLSASRPQDRQFILSSKKLLLSDSGFYLCAWTTSNTDTQYFGPGTRLTVL.

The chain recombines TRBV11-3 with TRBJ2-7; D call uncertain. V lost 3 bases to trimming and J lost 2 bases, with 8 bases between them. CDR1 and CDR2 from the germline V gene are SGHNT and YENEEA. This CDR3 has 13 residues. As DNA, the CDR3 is TGTGCCAGCAGCTTCACCCCGGCCTACGAGCAGTACGTC. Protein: CASSFTPAYEQYV.

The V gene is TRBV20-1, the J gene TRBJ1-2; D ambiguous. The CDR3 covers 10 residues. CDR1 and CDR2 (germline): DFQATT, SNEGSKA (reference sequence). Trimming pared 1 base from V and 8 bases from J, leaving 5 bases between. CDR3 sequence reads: CSARGAGYTF. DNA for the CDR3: TGCAGTGCTAGAGGGGCGGGCTACACCTTC.

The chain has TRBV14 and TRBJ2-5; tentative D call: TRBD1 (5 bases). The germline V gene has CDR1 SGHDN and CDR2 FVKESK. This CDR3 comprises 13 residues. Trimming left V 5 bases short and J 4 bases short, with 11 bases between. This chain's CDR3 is CASSARRGETQYF. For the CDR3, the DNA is TGTGCCAGCAGCGCTAGAAGGGGAGAGACCCAGTACTTC. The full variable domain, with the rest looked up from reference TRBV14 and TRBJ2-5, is EAGVTQFPSHSVIEKGQTVTLRCDPISGHDNLYWYRRVMGKEIKFLLHFVKESKQDESGMPNNRFLAERTGGTYSTLKVQPAELEDSGVYFCASSARRGETQYFGPGTRLLVL.

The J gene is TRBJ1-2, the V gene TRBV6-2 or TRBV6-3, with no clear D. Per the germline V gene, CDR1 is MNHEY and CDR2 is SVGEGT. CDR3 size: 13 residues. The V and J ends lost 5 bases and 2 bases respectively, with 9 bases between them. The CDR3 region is CASSLRENYGYTF. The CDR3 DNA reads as TGTGCCAGCAGTCTACGGGAGAACTATGGCTACACCTTC.

The CDR3: CASSLAGAGGPDTQYF. The CDR3 nucleotides read TGTGCCAGCAGCTTAGCGGGGGCGGGAGGCCCAGATACGCAGTATTTT. J is TRBJ2-3 and V is TRBV7-2, with TRBD2 matching over 8 bases. V lost 0 bases to trimming and J lost 4 bases; unmatched junction nucleotides: 6. Germline V CDR1 and CDR2: SGHTA, FQGNSA. The length of the CDR3 is 16 residues.

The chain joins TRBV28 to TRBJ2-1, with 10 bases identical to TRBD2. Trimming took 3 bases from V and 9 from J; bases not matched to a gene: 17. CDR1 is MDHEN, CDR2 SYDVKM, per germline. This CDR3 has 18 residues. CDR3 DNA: TGTGCCAGCAGTTTGAGGAGCGGGGGGGCCGGGCGAAGTATTGAGCAGTTCTTC. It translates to CASSLRSGGAGRSIEQFF.

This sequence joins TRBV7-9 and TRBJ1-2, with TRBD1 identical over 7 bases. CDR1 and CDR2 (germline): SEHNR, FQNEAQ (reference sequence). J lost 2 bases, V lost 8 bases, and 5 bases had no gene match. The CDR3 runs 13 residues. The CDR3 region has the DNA TGTGCCAGCGGGTTGGGACAGAACTATGGCTACACCTTC. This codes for CASGLGQNYGYTF.